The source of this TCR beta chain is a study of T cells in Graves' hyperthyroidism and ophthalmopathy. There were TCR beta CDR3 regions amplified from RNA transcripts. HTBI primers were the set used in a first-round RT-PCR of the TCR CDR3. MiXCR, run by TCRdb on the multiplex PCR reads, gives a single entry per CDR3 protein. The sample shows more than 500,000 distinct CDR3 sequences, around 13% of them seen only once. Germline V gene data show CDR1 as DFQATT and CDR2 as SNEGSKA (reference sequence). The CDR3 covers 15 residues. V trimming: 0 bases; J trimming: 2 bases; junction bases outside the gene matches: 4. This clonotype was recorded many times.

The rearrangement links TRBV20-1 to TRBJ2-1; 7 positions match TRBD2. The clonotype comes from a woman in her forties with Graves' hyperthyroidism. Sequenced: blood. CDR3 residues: CSARDRLAAYNEQFF. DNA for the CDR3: TGCAGTGCTAGAGATCGACTAGCAGCCTACAATGAGCAGTTCTTC.